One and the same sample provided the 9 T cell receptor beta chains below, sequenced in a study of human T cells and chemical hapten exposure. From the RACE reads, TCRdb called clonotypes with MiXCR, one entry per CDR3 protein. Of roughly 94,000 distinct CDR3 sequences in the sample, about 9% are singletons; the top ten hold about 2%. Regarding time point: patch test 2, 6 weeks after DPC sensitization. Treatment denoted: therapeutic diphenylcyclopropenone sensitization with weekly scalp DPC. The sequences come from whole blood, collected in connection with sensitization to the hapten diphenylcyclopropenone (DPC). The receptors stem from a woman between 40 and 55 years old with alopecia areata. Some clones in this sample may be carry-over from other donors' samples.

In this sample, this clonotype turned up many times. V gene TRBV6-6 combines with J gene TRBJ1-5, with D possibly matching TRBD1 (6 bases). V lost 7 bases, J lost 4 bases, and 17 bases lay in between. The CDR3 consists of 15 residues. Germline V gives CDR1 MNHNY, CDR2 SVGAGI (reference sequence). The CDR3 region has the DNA TGTGCCAGCACCCAGGGGTCAGGCGAGAATCAGCCCCAGCATTTT. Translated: CASTQGSGENQPQHF.

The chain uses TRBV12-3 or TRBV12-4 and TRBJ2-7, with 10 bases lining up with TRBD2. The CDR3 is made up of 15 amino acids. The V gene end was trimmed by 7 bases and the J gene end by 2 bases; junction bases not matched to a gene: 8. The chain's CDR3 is CASTIKAGGPYEQYF. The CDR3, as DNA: TGTGCCAGCACGATCAAAGCGGGAGGGCCCTACGAGCAGTACTTC.

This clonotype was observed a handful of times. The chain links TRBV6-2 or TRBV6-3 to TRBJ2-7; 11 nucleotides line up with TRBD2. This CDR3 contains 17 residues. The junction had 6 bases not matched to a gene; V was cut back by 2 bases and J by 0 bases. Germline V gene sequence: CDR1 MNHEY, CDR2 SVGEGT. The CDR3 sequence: CASSYAGLAGRSYEQYF. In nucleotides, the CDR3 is TGTGCCAGCAGTTACGCAGGACTAGCGGGTCGCTCCTACGAGCAGTACTTC.

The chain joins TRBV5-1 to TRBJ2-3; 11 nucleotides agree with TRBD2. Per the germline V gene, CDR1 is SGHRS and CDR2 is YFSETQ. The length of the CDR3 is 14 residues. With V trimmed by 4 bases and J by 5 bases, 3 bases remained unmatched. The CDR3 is CASSGGLAGDTQYF. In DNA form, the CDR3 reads TGCGCCAGCAGCGGAGGACTAGCGGGAGATACGCAGTATTTT.

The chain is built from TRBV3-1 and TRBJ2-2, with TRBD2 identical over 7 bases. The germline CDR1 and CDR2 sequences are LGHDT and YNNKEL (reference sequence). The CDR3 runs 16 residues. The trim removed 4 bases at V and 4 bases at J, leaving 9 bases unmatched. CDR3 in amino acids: CASSLRLAASTGELFF. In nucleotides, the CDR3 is TGTGCCAGCAGCCTACGACTAGCAGCCAGCACCGGGGAGCTGTTTTTT. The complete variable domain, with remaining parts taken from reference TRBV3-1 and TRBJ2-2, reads DTAVSQTPKYLVTQMGNDKSIKCEQNLGHDTMYWYKQDSKKFLKIMFSYNNKELIINETVPNRFSPKSPDKAHLNLHINSLELGDSAVYFCASSLRLAASTGELFFGEGSRLTVL.

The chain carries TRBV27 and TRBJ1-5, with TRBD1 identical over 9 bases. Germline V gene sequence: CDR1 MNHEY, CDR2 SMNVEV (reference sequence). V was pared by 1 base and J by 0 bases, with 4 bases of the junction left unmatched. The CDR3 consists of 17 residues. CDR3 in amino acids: CASSLYGTGNSNQPQHF. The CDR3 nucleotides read TGTGCCAGCAGTTTATACGGGACAGGGAATAGCAATCAGCCCCAGCATTTT.

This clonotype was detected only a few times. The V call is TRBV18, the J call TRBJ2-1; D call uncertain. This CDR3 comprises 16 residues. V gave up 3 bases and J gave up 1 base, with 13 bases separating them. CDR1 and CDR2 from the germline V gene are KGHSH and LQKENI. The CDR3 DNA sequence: TGTGCCAGCTCACCTCTGTCTGCGGTTTCCTACAATGAGCAGTTCTTC. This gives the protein CASSPLSAVSYNEQFF.

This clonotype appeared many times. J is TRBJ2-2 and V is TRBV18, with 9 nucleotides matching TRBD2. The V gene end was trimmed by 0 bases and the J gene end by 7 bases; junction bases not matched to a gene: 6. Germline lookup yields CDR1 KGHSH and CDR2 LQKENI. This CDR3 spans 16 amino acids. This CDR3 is CASSPPSSGNGGELFF. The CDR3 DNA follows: TGTGCCAGCTCACCACCGTCTAGCGGGAACGGCGGGGAGCTGTTTTTT.

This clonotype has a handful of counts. CDR3 sequence reads: CASSFSGNAPDTQYF. CDR3 nucleotides: TGTGCCAGCAGCTTTAGCGGGAACGCCCCGGATACGCAGTATTTT. The gene calls are TRBV7-6 and TRBJ2-3; 8 nucleotides line up with TRBD2. This CDR3 spans 15 amino acids. Germline loops: CDR1 SGHVS, CDR2 FNYEAQ. The J segment lost 6 bases and the V segment lost 3 bases, leaving 8 bases of the junction unmatched.